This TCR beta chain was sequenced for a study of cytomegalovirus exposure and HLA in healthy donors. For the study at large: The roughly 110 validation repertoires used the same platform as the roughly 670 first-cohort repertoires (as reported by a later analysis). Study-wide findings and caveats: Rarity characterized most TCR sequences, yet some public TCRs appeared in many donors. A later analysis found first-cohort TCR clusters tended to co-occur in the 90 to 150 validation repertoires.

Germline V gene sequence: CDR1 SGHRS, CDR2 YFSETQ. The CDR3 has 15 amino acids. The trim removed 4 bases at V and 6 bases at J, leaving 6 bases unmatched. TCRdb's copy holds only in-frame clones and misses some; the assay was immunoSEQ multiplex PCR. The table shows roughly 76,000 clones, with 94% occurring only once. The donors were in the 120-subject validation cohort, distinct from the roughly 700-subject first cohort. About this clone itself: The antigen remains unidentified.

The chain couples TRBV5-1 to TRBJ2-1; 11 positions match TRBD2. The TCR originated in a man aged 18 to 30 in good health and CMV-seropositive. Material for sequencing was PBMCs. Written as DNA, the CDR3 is TGCGCCAGCAGCGAAACTAGCGGGAGATTCAATGAGCAGTTCTTC. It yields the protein CASSETSGRFNEQFF. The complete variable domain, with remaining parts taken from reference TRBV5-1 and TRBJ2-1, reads KAGVTQTPRYLIKTRGQQVTLSCSPISGHRSVSWYQQTPGQGLQFLFEYFSETQRNKGNFPGRFSGRQFSNSRSEMNVSTLELGDSALYLCASSETSGRFNEQFFGPGTRLTVL.